The 30 T cell receptor beta chains below all came from one sample that was sequenced in a study of T cells in Graves' hyperthyroidism and ophthalmopathy. RNA transcripts served as the template for amplifying TCR beta CDR3 regions. The primer set for the first-round RT-PCR of the TCR CDR3 was HTBI. One entry per CDR3 protein, called by TCRdb with MiXCR from the multiplex PCR reads. The data contain 350,000 to 450,000 distinct CDR3 sequences, approximately 18% of them singletons. Sequencing was carried out using blood. The receptors here all came from a woman aged 25 to 39 with Graves' hyperthyroidism that later progressed to Graves' ophthalmopathy.

The chain is built from TRBV7-2 and TRBJ2-1; D gene ambiguous. Trimming left V 8 bases short and J 3 bases short, with 11 bases between. There are 13 residues in the CDR3. CDR1 is SGHTA and CDR2 is FQGNSA in the germline V gene. The CDR3: CASAWSLYNEQFF. The CDR3 DNA follows: TGTGCCAGCGCTTGGAGTCTCTACAATGAGCAGTTCTTC.

The chain couples TRBV7-9 to TRBJ2-3; D might be TRBD1 (6 bases). V was pared by 4 bases and J by 2 bases, with 13 bases between. CDR1 SEHNR and CDR2 FQNEAQ come from the germline V gene (reference sequence). The CDR3 totals 15 residues. The CDR3 DNA sequence: TGTGCCAGCAGCTCAGGGGTTCAGGTCACAGATACGCAGTATTTT. Amino acids: CASSSGVQVTDTQYF.

The genes are TRBV15 and TRBJ1-1; a weak D match, TRBD1 (6 bases). Germline V gene lookup returns CDR1 LNHNV and CDR2 YYDKDF (reference sequence). V lost 0 bases, J lost 4 bases, and 15 bases lay in between. The CDR3 has 16 residues. This CDR3 is CATSRDRRGASTEAFF. Here the CDR3 DNA reads TGTGCCACCAGCAGAGATCGTAGGGGGGCGAGCACTGAAGCTTTCTTT.

This clonotype was found many times. The J gene is TRBJ2-7, the V gene TRBV7-9, with D possibly being TRBD1 (7 bases). Trimming cost V 1 base and J 4 bases, with 11 bases left between them. Germline V lookup: CDR1 SEHNR, CDR2 FQNEAQ (reference sequence). The CDR3 has 14 residues. The DNA of the CDR3 is TGTGCCAGCAGCTTAGATGCAGGGGGGTACGAGCAGTACTTC. Its translation is CASSLDAGGYEQYF.

The chain carries TRBV5-8 and TRBJ2-3; 10 nucleotides align to TRBD1. Per germline, CDR1 SGHTS and CDR2 YDEGEE. This CDR3 region has 15 residues. The J segment lost 5 bases and the V segment lost 0 bases, leaving 3 bases of the junction unmatched. The CDR3 spells CASSLGDRGIDTQYF. Here the CDR3 DNA reads TGTGCCAGCAGCTTGGGGGACAGGGGAATAGATACGCAGTATTTT.

Many counts were recorded for this clonotype. The genes are TRBV11-2 and TRBJ1-1, with D maybe TRBD1 (6 bases). The CDR3 extends over 16 amino acids. V lost 7 bases and J lost 1, with 19 bases in between. The germline CDR1 and CDR2 sequences are SGHAT and FQNNGV. The CDR3 protein is CASTTPPGERNTEAFF. For the CDR3, the DNA is TGTGCCAGCACCACTCCCCCAGGGGAGCGGAACACTGAAGCTTTCTTT.

This clonotype was detected many times. The V call is TRBV7-9, the J call TRBJ2-3; no definite D call. The V gene's germline CDR1 is SEHNR and CDR2 FQNEAQ (reference sequence). The CDR3 sequence is 13 residues long. V was shortened by 4 bases and J by 1 base, with 6 bases between the two germline ends. CDR3 sequence (DNA): TGTGCCAGCAGCTCCCGGGGCACAGATACGCAGTATTTT. It translates to CASSSRGTDTQYF.

The rearrangement joins TRBV11-3 to TRBJ2-1; 14 bases agree with TRBD2. The V and J ends lost 5 bases and 4 bases, in that order; junction bases with no gene match: 4. This CDR3 comprises 16 residues. Germline CDR1 and CDR2: SGHNT and YENEEA. Here the CDR3 DNA reads TGTGCCAGCAGCCAAGGGACTAGCGGGGGTTACAATGAGCAGTTCTTC. Protein sequence: CASSQGTSGGYNEQFF.

This rearrangement joins TRBV6-5 to TRBJ2-6, with TRBD2 as a possible D gene (5 bases). Germline V gene lookup returns CDR1 MNHEY and CDR2 SVGAGI. The germline V and J ends were trimmed by 0 bases and 0 bases, with 21 bases remaining between them. The CDR3 is 21 residues long. The CDR3 here is CASSYSSGLKGKNSGANVLTF. The CDR3 nucleotides are TGTGCCAGCAGTTACTCAAGCGGTTTAAAAGGGAAAAACTCTGGGGCCAACGTCCTGACTTTC.

The chain couples TRBV5-1 to TRBJ2-3; 10 bases fit TRBD2. Looked up from germline, CDR1 is SGHRS and CDR2 is YFSETQ. V dropped 0 bases and J dropped 4; count of bases not matched to a gene: 5. The CDR3 contains 16 residues. This CDR3 reads CASSLGLSGGADTQYF. In nucleotides, the CDR3 is TGCGCCAGCAGCTTGGGTCTGAGCGGGGGGGCAGATACGCAGTATTTT.

Comments on this clonotype: Being one base from a much bigger clone, this may be a read error. The rearrangement links TRBV12-3 or TRBV12-4 to TRBJ1-1; D gene ambiguous. The ends were cut back, 4 bases at V and 6 bases at J, with 9 bases in the middle. The CDR3 runs to 12 residues. CDR3: CASSCRGSEAFF. The CDR3 DNA reads TGTGCCAGCAGTTGCAGAGGGTCTGAAGCTTTCTTT.

The sample holds many counts of this clonotype. V is TRBV27 and J is TRBJ2-3, with 7 nucleotides matching TRBD1. V was clipped by 4 bases and J by 5 bases; unmatched bases: 15. CDR3 size: 17 residues. CDR1 MNHEY and CDR2 SMNVEV come from the germline V gene (reference sequence). The CDR3: CASSSGLRGPQGDTQYF. The DNA of the CDR3 is TGTGCCAGCAGTTCCGGACTGAGGGGGCCCCAGGGAGATACGCAGTATTTT.

In its sample, this clonotype was seen many times. The J gene is TRBJ2-2, the V gene TRBV11-2; D is ambiguous. Germline CDR1 SGHAT, CDR2 FQNNGV. CDR3 size: 18 residues. Trimming pared 2 bases from V and 1 base from J, leaving 17 bases between. The DNA of the CDR3 is TGTGCCAGCAGCTTAACTCGGATGTGGAAACTGAACACCGGGGAGCTGTTTTTT. Its translation: CASSLTRMWKLNTGELFF. Using reference TRBV11-2 and TRBJ2-2 for the parts outside the CDR3, the full variable domain is EAGVAQSPRYKIIEKRQSVAFWCNPISGHATLYWYQQILGQGPKLLIQFQNNGVVDDSQLPKDRFSAERLKGVDSTLKIQPAKLEDSAVYLCASSLTRMWKLNTGELFFGEGSRLTVL.

The DNA for the CDR3 is TGTGCCAGCAGTTCCCAGGCGGCAGGGGGCTTGGGCTACACCTTC. Translation gives CASSSQAAGGLGYTF. J is TRBJ1-2 and V is TRBV12-3 or TRBV12-4; 8 bases map to TRBD1. This CDR3 has 15 amino acids. V gave up 4 bases and J gave up 8 bases; unmatched junction bases: 12.

V is TRBV5-1 and J is TRBJ1-3, with D maybe TRBD1 (5 bases). The CDR3 covers 15 residues. V was clipped by 3 bases and J by 0 bases, with 10 bases between them. CDR1 and CDR2 (germline): SGHRS, YFSETQ. This CDR3 reads CASSWDADSGNTIYF. CDR3 DNA sequence: TGCGCCAGCAGCTGGGACGCAGACTCTGGAAACACCATATATTTT.

This clonotype was observed at least ten times. CDR3 amino acids: CASSIRGPNQPQHF. The CDR3 region has the DNA TGTGCCAGCAGTATCCGGGGCCCGAATCAGCCCCAGCATTTT. The chain carries TRBV27 and TRBJ1-5, with a weak D call TRBD1 (5 bases). Germline CDR1 and CDR2: MNHEY and SMNVEV (reference sequence). The ends were cut back, 5 bases at V and 4 bases at J, with 12 bases in the middle. CDR3 size: 14 residues.

V gene TRBV18 combines with J gene TRBJ2-5; D may be TRBD1 (5 bases). The CDR3 extends over 13 amino acids. The germline V gene encodes CDR1 KGHSH and CDR2 LQKENI. The germline V and J ends were trimmed by 1 base and 5 bases, with 8 bases remaining between them. Written as DNA, the CDR3 is TGTGCCAGCTCACCACAGGGGCTGGAGACCCAGTACTTC. Its translation is CASSPQGLETQYF.

A word on this clonotype: One end of the junction fails to match germline, which may point to a read error. This chain uses TRBV5-1 with TRBJ2-1; TRBD1 is a possible D gene (5 bases). The CDR3 has 15 residues. CDR1 and CDR2 (germline): SGHRS, YFSETQ. The CDR3 coding sequence is TGCGCCAGCAGTTTGGGGCTCATCTCCTACAATGAGCAGTTCTTC. Translated, it gives CASSLGLISYNEQFF.

At least ten counts were recorded for this clonotype. This chain links TRBV13 with TRBJ2-3, with 7 bases lining up with TRBD1. With 6 bases clipped from V and 3 bases from J, the junction kept 6 bases outside the gene matches. CDR3 length: 14 residues. CDR1 and CDR2 from the germline V gene are PRHDT and FYEKMQ (reference sequence). The CDR3 DNA sequence: TGTGCCAGCAGGTACAGGGGCAGGACAGATACGCAGTATTTT. The encoded protein is CASRYRGRTDTQYF.

The V call is TRBV29-1, the J call TRBJ1-1; D gene ambiguous. In germline, CDR1 is SQVTM, CDR2 ANQGSEA. V lost 3 bases to trimming and J lost 1 base, with 9 bases between them. The CDR3 totals 13 residues. The DNA of the CDR3 is TGCAGCGTTGACCCAGGAGAGAACACTGAAGCTTTCTTT. As protein: CSVDPGENTEAFF.

In this sample, this clonotype turned up a few times. Sequence at one end of the junction differs from germline and may be a read error. V gene TRBV12-3 or TRBV12-4 combines with J gene TRBJ1-2; 10 nucleotides align to TRBD1. This CDR3 contains 14 residues. Here the CDR3 DNA reads TGTGCCGGCAGGTCCGGGACAGGGGATTATGGCTACACCTTC. This gives the protein CAGRSGTGDYGYTF.

This clonotype has more than one count but fewer than ten. The rearrangement uses TRBV6-2 or TRBV6-3 and TRBJ2-7, with 7 bases matching TRBD1. V lost 6 bases to trimming and J lost 2 bases; unmatched junction nucleotides: 7. This CDR3 has 14 residues. Per germline, CDR1 MNHEY and CDR2 SVGEGT. CDR3 in DNA: TGTGCCAGCAGCCGAAGGGGGCTGGCCTACGAGCAGTACTTC. It specifies CASSRRGLAYEQYF.

This clonotype was detected ten times or more. J is TRBJ1-2 and V is TRBV5-1; unclear D gene. CDR1 is SGHRS and CDR2 is YFSETQ in the germline V gene. The V end lost 5 bases, the J end lost 3 bases, and 8 bases lay between the germline ends. There are 12 residues in the CDR3. The CDR3, as DNA: TGCGCCAGCAGTTCGGGTCACTATGGCTACACCTTC. Its protein is CASSSGHYGYTF. Using reference TRBV5-1 and TRBJ1-2 for the parts outside the CDR3, the full variable domain is KAGVTQTPRYLIKTRGQQVTLSCSPISGHRSVSWYQQTPGQGLQFLFEYFSETQRNKGNFPGRFSGRQFSNSRSEMNVSTLELGDSALYLCASSSGHYGYTFGSGTRLTVV.

The genes are TRBV19 and TRBJ2-7; D may match TRBD1 or TRBD2 (5 bases each). From germline, CDR1 is LNHDA and CDR2 SQIVND (reference sequence). Deletions cut 4 bases from V and 0 bases from J, with 13 bases between. The CDR3 is made up of 15 amino acids. CDR3 residues: CASSKAGTYSYEQYF. The DNA for the CDR3 is TGTGCCAGTAGTAAAGCCGGGACGTACTCCTACGAGCAGTACTTC. The full variable domain, rest sourced from reference TRBV19 and TRBJ2-7, is DGGITQSPKYLFRKEGQNVTLSCEQNLNHDAMYWYRQDPGQGLRLIYYSQIVNDFQKGDIAEGYSVSREKKESFPLTVTSAQKNPTAFYLCASSKAGTYSYEQYFGPGTRLTVT.

This clonotype turned up a few times. The chain recombines TRBV27 with TRBJ2-7, with D hard to call. Germline V gene sequence: CDR1 MNHEY, CDR2 SMNVEV (reference sequence). The CDR3 covers 13 residues. The V gene lost 5 bases and the J gene lost 0 bases, with 8 bases spanning the gap. CDR3 protein: CASSGTSSYEQYF. DNA for the CDR3: TGTGCCAGCAGTGGAACCAGCTCCTACGAGCAGTACTTC.

Ten or more counts support this clonotype. This chain links TRBV6-1 with TRBJ2-3, with D unclear. CDR3 length: 12 amino acids. The ends were cut back, 10 bases at V and 0 bases at J, with 8 bases in the middle. Germline lookup yields CDR1 MNHNS and CDR2 SASEGT. CDR3 DNA sequence: TGTGCCATGGCAGAGAGCACAGATACGCAGTATTTT. Its protein is CAMAESTDTQYF.

This clonotype was seen a few times. The rearrangement links TRBV3-1 to TRBJ1-5; D perhaps matches TRBD1 (6 bases). Trimming cost V 6 bases and J 3 bases, with 12 bases left between them. This CDR3 comprises 14 residues. From germline, CDR1 is LGHDT and CDR2 YNNKEL (reference sequence). The CDR3 reads CASSFRGFNQPQHF. DNA of the CDR3: TGTGCCAGCAGTTTCAGGGGATTCAATCAGCCCCAGCATTTT. Full variable domain (outside the CDR3, taken from reference TRBV3-1 and TRBJ1-5): DTAVSQTPKYLVTQMGNDKSIKCEQNLGHDTMYWYKQDSKKFLKIMFSYNNKELIINETVPNRFSPKSPDKAHLNLHINSLELGDSAVYFCASSFRGFNQPQHFGDGTRLSIL.

The V gene is TRBV20-1, the J gene TRBJ1-3, with D perhaps matching TRBD1 (5 bases). The CDR3 runs to 17 residues. Germline lookup yields CDR1 DFQATT and CDR2 SNEGSKA (reference sequence). The ends were cut back, 3 bases at V and 0 bases at J, with 18 bases in the middle. The CDR3 loop reads CSASSLRGPRSGNTIYF. The CDR3 bases are TGCAGTGCTAGTAGTTTGAGGGGCCCCCGCTCTGGAAACACCATATATTTT.

This clonotype has a handful of counts. A much more abundant neighbour one base away suggests this may be a read error. The V gene is TRBV11-1, the J gene TRBJ2-2; tentatively, D is TRBD1 (6 bases). The CDR3 consists of 13 residues. Germline loops: CDR1 SGHAT, CDR2 FQDESV (reference sequence). V was pared by 4 bases and J by 9 bases, with 12 bases between. The CDR3 sequence: CASSSQGTRELFF. The CDR3, as DNA: TGTGCCAGCAGCTCCCAGGGGACCCGGGAGCTGTTTTTT. The whole variable domain, remainder taken from reference TRBV11-1 and TRBJ2-2, is EAEVAQSPRYKITEKSQAVAFWCDPISGHATLYWYRQILGQGPELLVQFQDESVVDDSQLPKDRFSAERLKGVDSTLKIQPAELGDSAMYLCASSSQGTRELFFGEGSRLTVL.

This clonotype appeared many times. The chain uses TRBV19 and TRBJ1-6; 7 bases match TRBD1. Germline-derived CDR1 and CDR2 are LNHDA and SQIVND (reference sequence). CDR3 length: 15 amino acids. V shed 5 bases, J shed 6 bases, and the junction held 7 bases outside the gene matches. CDR3 in amino acids: CASSLLNRGNSPLHF. For the CDR3, the DNA is TGTGCCAGTAGTCTCCTAAACAGGGGTAATTCACCCCTCCACTTT.